This is a list of T cell receptor beta chains from one sample in a study of T-cell reconstitution after alpha-beta-depleted transplantation in children. TCRdb redid the calling of the PCR reads with MiXCR, one entry per CDR3 protein. The sample includes 90,000 to 130,000 distinct CDR3 sequences, 10% to 13% seen only once; the top ten take 8%. The source was PBMCs from the stem cell graft donor, collected from the stem cell graft. Every receptor here comes from a human donor who donated a stem cell graft to a child with acute lymphoblastic leukemia. The CDR3 runs from the conserved cysteine through the conserved F or W. Each record gives: V gene, CDR3 length, J gene, clone size, D gene, CDR3 DNA, CDR3 protein. The D gene is left open where the match is weak. Some rows have no size entry. The others give once, few or many, or a class for an expanded clone.

v_gene: TRBV2; len: 15; j_gene: TRBJ2-5; abundance: many; d_gene: .; CDR3nt: TGTGCCAGCAGTGACGGAGCGGTCGCGCCCGGGACCCAGTACTTC; CDR3aa: CASSDGAVAPGTQYF
v_gene: TRBV29-1; len: 15; j_gene: TRBJ2-5; abundance: many; d_gene: .; CDR3nt: TGCAGCGTTGGGACACCCACGAATCGGGAAGAGACCCAGTACTTC; CDR3aa: CSVGTPTNREETQYF
v_gene: TRBV29-1; len: 13; j_gene: TRBJ2-7; abundance: many; d_gene: .; CDR3nt: TGCAGCGTTGAGGGCTCTCGACAGTACGAGCAGTACTTC; CDR3aa: CSVEGSRQYEQYF
v_gene: TRBV20-1; len: 14; j_gene: TRBJ1-5; abundance: many; d_gene: .; CDR3nt: TGCAGTGCCCGGGACGTAAACTTCAATCAGCCCCAGCATTTT; CDR3aa: CSARDVNFNQPQHF
v_gene: TRBV7-8; len: 17; j_gene: TRBJ2-1; abundance: many; d_gene: .; CDR3nt: TGTGCCAGCAGCTTAGATGGAATGCGGGACTCCTACAATGAGCAGTTCTTC; CDR3aa: CASSLDGMRDSYNEQFF
v_gene: TRBV12-3/TRBV12-4; len: 15; j_gene: TRBJ2-1; abundance: many; d_gene: .; CDR3nt: TGTGCCAGCAGCCCCGGACTCCCTCCTGGGGATGAGCAGTTCTTC; CDR3aa: CASSPGLPPGDEQFF
v_gene: TRBV7-6; len: 15; j_gene: TRBJ2-1; abundance: many; d_gene: .; CDR3nt: TGTGCCAGCAGCCCTCTTGGGGCTGACACAAATGAGCAGTTCTTC; CDR3aa: CASSPLGADTNEQFF
v_gene: TRBV7-2; len: 14; j_gene: TRBJ2-7; abundance: many; d_gene: .; CDR3nt: TGTGCCAGCAGCTTTGATGAGGCTTCGTACGAGCAGTACTTC; CDR3aa: CASSFDEASYEQYF
v_gene: TRBV7-2; len: 15; j_gene: TRBJ2-4; abundance: many; d_gene: .; CDR3nt: TGTGCCAGCAGCAAACCGACAGAACTCAAAAACATTCAGTACTTC; CDR3aa: CASSKPTELKNIQYF
v_gene: TRBV6-1; len: 14; j_gene: TRBJ2-1; abundance: .; d_gene: TRBD1; CDR3nt: TGTGCCAGCAGTGGCCGGACAGGGGAGGGGGAGCAGTTCTTC; CDR3aa: CASSGRTGEGEQFF
v_gene: TRBV6-1; len: 13; j_gene: TRBJ1-2; abundance: many; d_gene: .; CDR3nt: TGTGCCAGCAGTGAGAGGGGAGAGGGTGGCTACACCTTC; CDR3aa: CASSERGEGGYTF
v_gene: TRBV25-1; len: 12; j_gene: TRBJ2-1; abundance: many; d_gene: .; CDR3nt: TGTGCCAGCAGTGAGGTACTGTATGAGCAGTTCTTC; CDR3aa: CASSEVLYEQFF
v_gene: TRBV9; len: 14; j_gene: TRBJ2-5; abundance: .; d_gene: TRBD2; CDR3nt: TGTGCCAGCAACCTTGCGGGAGGGCCGCAGACCCAGTACTTC; CDR3aa: CASNLAGGPQTQYF
v_gene: TRBV7-7; len: 14; j_gene: TRBJ2-5; abundance: many; d_gene: TRBD2; CDR3nt: TGTGCTAGCAGCTTAGCGGGTATGGCGGAGACCCAGTACTTC; CDR3aa: CASSLAGMAETQYF
v_gene: TRBV11-2; len: 15; j_gene: TRBJ2-3; abundance: many; d_gene: TRBD2; CDR3nt: TGTGCCAGCAGCTTAGCGGGGGGGCGGGCAGATACGCAGTATTTT; CDR3aa: CASSLAGGRADTQYF
v_gene: TRBV7-2; len: 16; j_gene: TRBJ2-5; abundance: many; d_gene: .; CDR3nt: TGTGCCAGCAGCACCTCGGGACTCGGGACCGGAGAGACCCAGTACTTC; CDR3aa: CASSTSGLGTGETQYF
v_gene: TRBV5-1; len: 16; j_gene: TRBJ2-1; abundance: many; d_gene: TRBD2; CDR3nt: TGCGCCAGCAGCTTGGATGGTCTAGCGGCGGACAATGAGCAGTTCTTC; CDR3aa: CASSLDGLAADNEQFF
v_gene: TRBV3-1; len: 16; j_gene: TRBJ2-1; abundance: many; d_gene: TRBD2; CDR3nt: TGTGCCAGCAGCCCCCTTATAGCGGGGGGGCCGAATGAGCAGTTCTTC; CDR3aa: CASSPLIAGGPNEQFF
v_gene: TRBV4-1; len: 16; j_gene: TRBJ2-7; abundance: many; d_gene: .; CDR3nt: TGCGCCAGCAGCCAAGTCTCGGGGGGCCCCCTGCACGAGCAGTACTTC; CDR3aa: CASSQVSGGPLHEQYF
v_gene: TRBV7-2; len: 16; j_gene: TRBJ1-5; abundance: .; d_gene: .; CDR3nt: TGTGCCAGCAGCTTAGAGCCGGGAGCGATTCAACAGCCCCAGCATTTT; CDR3aa: CASSLEPGAIQQPQHF
v_gene: TRBV7-2; len: 15; j_gene: TRBJ2-1; abundance: many; d_gene: .; CDR3nt: TGTGCCAGCAGCCCCGAGTGGGGTTTAGGAAATGAGCAGTTCTTC; CDR3aa: CASSPEWGLGNEQFF
v_gene: TRBV6-5; len: 18; j_gene: TRBJ2-1; abundance: .; d_gene: TRBD2; CDR3nt: TGTGCCAGCAGTCACTGGGGGACTAGCGGTAGTTTATACAATGAGCAGTTCTTC; CDR3aa: CASSHWGTSGSLYNEQFF
v_gene: TRBV12-3/TRBV12-4; len: 16; j_gene: TRBJ2-7; abundance: .; d_gene: TRBD2; CDR3nt: TGTGCCAGCAGTCCGCTGTGGACTAGCGGCTCCTCCGAGCAGTACTTC; CDR3aa: CASSPLWTSGSSEQYF
v_gene: TRBV4-2; len: 15; j_gene: TRBJ2-5; abundance: many; d_gene: .; CDR3nt: TGTGCCAGCAGCCAAGGAACCGGCATTGAAGAGACCCAGTACTTC; CDR3aa: CASSQGTGIEETQYF
v_gene: TRBV29-1; len: 13; j_gene: TRBJ1-1; abundance: many; d_gene: .; CDR3nt: TGCAGTCCTGAAGAGCCTGGGGGCACTGAAGCTTTCTTT; CDR3aa: CSPEEPGGTEAFF
v_gene: TRBV12-3/TRBV12-4; len: 15; j_gene: TRBJ2-7; abundance: many; d_gene: TRBD2; CDR3nt: TGTGCCAGCCGTACGAGCGGGCGGGAGTGGGACGAGCAGTACTTC; CDR3aa: CASRTSGREWDEQYF
v_gene: TRBV21-1; len: 15; j_gene: TRBJ2-2; abundance: many; d_gene: .; CDR3nt: TGTGCCAGCAGCAAAGAGGAAGGAAACACCGGGGAGCTGTTTTTT; CDR3aa: CASSKEEGNTGELFF
v_gene: TRBV5-5; len: 15; j_gene: TRBJ1-1; abundance: many; d_gene: .; CDR3nt: TGTGCCAGCAGCCCACTTCCGGGGGCGGACACTGAAGCTTTCTTT; CDR3aa: CASSPLPGADTEAFF
v_gene: TRBV9; len: 14; j_gene: TRBJ2-7; abundance: many; d_gene: .; CDR3nt: TGTGCCAGCAGCGTGACGGAATCCCCCTACGAGCAGTACTTC; CDR3aa: CASSVTESPYEQYF
v_gene: TRBV29-1; len: 17; j_gene: TRBJ1-2; abundance: many; d_gene: TRBD1; CDR3nt: TGCAGCGTTGAAGCACCTTCCGGGACAGGGAGGGACTATGGCTACACCTTC; CDR3aa: CSVEAPSGTGRDYGYTF
v_gene: TRBV20-1; len: 14; j_gene: TRBJ2-5; abundance: many; d_gene: TRBD2; CDR3nt: TGCAGTGCTCCCGGACTAGCGGGGATCGAGACCCAGTACTTC; CDR3aa: CSAPGLAGIETQYF
v_gene: TRBV12-3/TRBV12-4; len: 16; j_gene: TRBJ1-5; abundance: many; d_gene: .; CDR3nt: TGTGCCAGCAGTCCGGGGGGGGGATTGGGCAATCAGCCCCAGCATTTT; CDR3aa: CASSPGGGLGNQPQHF
v_gene: TRBV18; len: 15; j_gene: TRBJ2-2; abundance: many; d_gene: .; CDR3nt: TGTGCCAGCTCACCACAGGGTTCGAACACCGGGGAGCTGTTTTTT; CDR3aa: CASSPQGSNTGELFF
v_gene: TRBV6-2/TRBV6-3; len: 12; j_gene: TRBJ2-1; abundance: many; d_gene: .; CDR3nt: TGTGCCAGCAGTCGCACTAGTGTTGAGCAGTTCTTC; CDR3aa: CASSRTSVEQFF
v_gene: TRBV6-6; len: 13; j_gene: TRBJ1-5; abundance: many; d_gene: .; CDR3nt: TGTGCCAGCAGACCAGACATTAGTCAGCCCCAGCATTTT; CDR3aa: CASRPDISQPQHF
v_gene: TRBV19; len: 20; j_gene: TRBJ2-2; abundance: many; d_gene: TRBD2; CDR3nt: TGTGCCAGTAGTATATTCTGGGGCAGAACTAGCGGGAGGACCACCGGGGAGCTGTTTTTT; CDR3aa: CASSIFWGRTSGRTTGELFF
v_gene: TRBV12-3/TRBV12-4; len: 14; j_gene: TRBJ1-1; abundance: many; d_gene: .; CDR3nt: TGTGCCAGCAGTTTTAGCGGGGTGAACACTGAAGCTTTCTTT; CDR3aa: CASSFSGVNTEAFF
v_gene: TRBV12-3/TRBV12-4; len: 15; j_gene: TRBJ1-5; abundance: many; d_gene: .; CDR3nt: TGTGCCAGCAGTTTAACGGGGGCTCGCAATCAGCCCCAGCATTTT; CDR3aa: CASSLTGARNQPQHF
v_gene: TRBV14; len: 14; j_gene: TRBJ2-3; abundance: many; d_gene: .; CDR3nt: TGTGCCAGCAGCCAAACAGGGTTTACAGATACGCAGTATTTT; CDR3aa: CASSQTGFTDTQYF
v_gene: TRBV7-3; len: 16; j_gene: TRBJ1-1; abundance: .; d_gene: .; CDR3nt: TGTGCCAGCAGCTTAGGAGGCAGGGGCACGAACACTGAAGCTTTCTTT; CDR3aa: CASSLGGRGTNTEAFF
v_gene: TRBV25-1; len: 14; j_gene: TRBJ1-6; abundance: many; d_gene: TRBD1; CDR3nt: TGTGCCAGTTTGTTAACGACAGGGGATTCACCCCTCCACTTT; CDR3aa: CASLLTTGDSPLHF
v_gene: TRBV4-1; len: 13; j_gene: TRBJ2-3; abundance: .; d_gene: .; CDR3nt: TGCGCCAGCAGCCAAGGTTCTCGAGATACGCAGTATTTT; CDR3aa: CASSQGSRDTQYF
v_gene: TRBV12-3/TRBV12-4; len: 14; j_gene: TRBJ1-5; abundance: many; d_gene: .; CDR3nt: TGTGCCAGCAGTTTTAGCAGGGTTGGTCAGCCCCAGCATTTT; CDR3aa: CASSFSRVGQPQHF
v_gene: TRBV5-1; len: 12; j_gene: TRBJ2-3; abundance: many; d_gene: .; CDR3nt: TGCGCCAGCAGCCGGACTACAGATACGCAGTATTTT; CDR3aa: CASSRTTDTQYF
v_gene: TRBV12-3/TRBV12-4; len: 14; j_gene: TRBJ1-1; abundance: many; d_gene: TRBD1; CDR3nt: TGTGCCAGCACCAGGGGACAGACGAACACTGAAGCTTTCTTT; CDR3aa: CASTRGQTNTEAFF
v_gene: TRBV20-1; len: 15; j_gene: TRBJ2-7; abundance: many; d_gene: .; CDR3nt: TGCAGTGCTAGATCCCCAGAGAAGCGGAGCTACGAGCAGTACTTC; CDR3aa: CSARSPEKRSYEQYF
v_gene: TRBV7-8; len: 15; j_gene: TRBJ2-7; abundance: many; d_gene: TRBD1; CDR3nt: TGTGCCAGCAAAGGGGAGACAGGGGGTCCCTACGAGCAGTACTTC; CDR3aa: CASKGETGGPYEQYF
v_gene: TRBV27; len: 18; j_gene: TRBJ2-2; abundance: many; d_gene: .; CDR3nt: TGTGCCAGCAGTTTACAATCCCTGATGGGTACGAACACCGGGGAGCTGTTTTTT; CDR3aa: CASSLQSLMGTNTGELFF
v_gene: TRBV5-1; len: 12; j_gene: TRBJ1-1; abundance: .; d_gene: .; CDR3nt: TGCTCCAGCAGCTTAGGCGACACTGAAGCTTTCTTT; CDR3aa: CSSSLGDTEAFF
v_gene: TRBV5-5; len: 15; j_gene: TRBJ1-2; abundance: many; d_gene: TRBD1; CDR3nt: TGTGCCAGCAGCTGGATACAACAGGGGGGTGCTGGCTACACCTTC; CDR3aa: CASSWIQQGGAGYTF
v_gene: TRBV6-5; len: 18; j_gene: TRBJ1-5; abundance: many; d_gene: .; CDR3nt: TGTGCCAGCAGTTACCTACGTGGAGGGGGAGTAGGAAATCAGCCCCAGCATTTT; CDR3aa: CASSYLRGGGVGNQPQHF
v_gene: TRBV15; len: 17; j_gene: TRBJ2-1; abundance: many; d_gene: .; CDR3nt: TGTGCCACCAGCAGAGAAGGTGAGGGGATTTCCTACAATGAGCAGTTCTTC; CDR3aa: CATSREGEGISYNEQFF
v_gene: TRBV18; len: 15; j_gene: TRBJ2-2; abundance: many; d_gene: TRBD1; CDR3nt: TGTGCCAGCTCAATCGGACAGGGCGGGACCGGGGAGCTGTTTTTT; CDR3aa: CASSIGQGGTGELFF
v_gene: TRBV9; len: 13; j_gene: TRBJ2-3; abundance: many; d_gene: TRBD1; CDR3nt: TGTGCCAGTACAGGGGGCGGGGCAGATACGCAGTATTTT; CDR3aa: CASTGGGADTQYF
v_gene: TRBV7-2; len: 14; j_gene: TRBJ1-6; abundance: many; d_gene: .; CDR3nt: TGTGCCAGCAGCTTACCGTCAGCTAATTCACCCCTCCACTTT; CDR3aa: CASSLPSANSPLHF
v_gene: TRBV5-8; len: 12; j_gene: TRBJ2-3; abundance: many; d_gene: TRBD1; CDR3nt: TGTGCCAGCCGATGGACAGGGAGTACGCAGTATTTT; CDR3aa: CASRWTGSTQYF
v_gene: TRBV3-1; len: 15; j_gene: TRBJ1-3; abundance: few; d_gene: .; CDR3nt: TGTGCCAGCAGCCAAGTTCGGACGGCTGGAAACACCATATATTTT; CDR3aa: CASSQVRTAGNTIYF
v_gene: TRBV28; len: 15; j_gene: TRBJ1-2; abundance: many; d_gene: TRBD1; CDR3nt: TGTGCCAGCAGTTCTACGTTGGGACAGGAAAGAGGCTACACCTTC; CDR3aa: CASSSTLGQERGYTF
v_gene: TRBV11-3; len: 13; j_gene: TRBJ1-1; abundance: once; d_gene: .; CDR3nt: TGTGCCAGCAGCCGTGACAGGAACACTGAAGCTTTATTT; CDR3aa: CASSRDRNTEALF